The 32 T cell receptor beta chains below come from one sample, sequenced in a study of blood T cell repertoires in COVID-19. Here immunoSEQ multiplex PCR was the method, and the copy in TCRdb shows in-frame clones only, minus some. Altogether under 250,000 clones are present, more than 75% being singletons, with the ten largest covering roughly 1.6%. Specimen: peripheral blood. Receptors originate from a woman aged 55-75 years who had recovered from COVID-19.

This clone was counted once. This rearrangement joins TRBV3-1 (or the pseudogene TRBV3-2) to TRBJ1-2, with 11 bases aligning to TRBD1. J was trimmed by 4 bases and V by 4 bases; bases with no gene match: 5. The V gene's germline CDR1 is LGHDT and CDR2 YNNKEL (reference sequence). This CDR3 spans 15 amino acids. The CDR3 region is CASSPWTGGIYGYTF. The CDR3 DNA reads TGTGCCAGCAGCCCCTGGACAGGGGGCATCTATGGCTACACCTTC.

The rearrangement uses TRBV5-1 and TRBJ1-2, with a tentative D call TRBD1 (5 bases). Trimming cost V 1 base and J 8 bases, with 15 bases left between them. The CDR3 is 14 residues long. CDR1 SGHRS and CDR2 YFSETQ come from the germline V gene. The CDR3 DNA reads TGCGCCAGCAGCTTGAGTTCGGGGGATAGGGGCTACACCTTC. Translated: CASSLSSGDRGYTF.

The CDR3 sequence is CASSPQRGNNEQFF. CDR3 DNA: TGTGCCAGCTCACCCCAGCGGGGGAACAATGAGCAGTTCTTC. J is TRBJ2-1 and V is TRBV18; 8 bases map to TRBD2. The V gene end was trimmed by 3 bases and the J gene end by 5 bases; junction bases not matched to a gene: 3. Germline V gives CDR1 KGHSH, CDR2 LQKENI. The CDR3 has 14 residues.

The chain carries TRBV13 and TRBJ2-7; 8 nucleotides match TRBD2. The V gene end was trimmed by 5 bases and the J gene end by 7 bases; junction bases not matched to a gene: 16. Germline lookup yields CDR1 PRHDT and CDR2 FYEKMQ (reference sequence). CDR3 length equals 16 residues. CDR3 sequence: CASSPYSGANRGEQYF. The CDR3 DNA reads TGTGCCAGCAGCCCATATAGCGGGGCCAATAGAGGGGAGCAGTACTTC.

The V and J genes are TRBV7-9 and TRBJ1-2; a possible D gene is TRBD1 (5 bases). The CDR3 runs to 14 residues. Trimming took 1 base from V and 8 from J, leaving 14 bases between them. Germline CDR1 SEHNR, CDR2 FQNEAQ (reference sequence). CDR3 region: CASSLVEAGKGYTF. The CDR3 nucleotides are TGTGCCAGCAGCTTAGTTGAGGCAGGGAAAGGCTACACCTTC.

J is TRBJ2-6 and V is TRBV29-1, with D possibly TRBD2 on 5 matching bases. The CDR3 consists of 15 residues. V was shortened by 4 bases and J by 4 bases, with 14 bases between the two germline ends. Germline loops: CDR1 SQVTM, CDR2 ANQGSEA. CDR3 coding DNA: TGCAGCGTTGTAGGTGGGCCGGGGGGGGCCAACGTCCTGACTTTC. Its translation: CSVVGGPGGANVLTF.

The chain combines TRBV18 with TRBJ1-1, with 12 positions matching TRBD1. This CDR3 has 16 amino acids. Unmatched junction bases numbered 9, after V lost 6 bases and J lost 4 bases. The V gene's germline CDR1 is KGHSH and CDR2 LQKENI. The CDR3 reads CASSLGTGGVSTEAFF. The DNA for the CDR3 is TGTGCCAGCTCCCTCGGGACAGGGGGCGTAAGCACTGAAGCTTTCTTT.

This sequence joins TRBV18 and TRBJ2-3, with 12 positions matching TRBD2. CDR3 length: 21 residues. Trimming cost V 6 bases and J 8 bases; bases outside gene matches: 27. CDR1 and CDR2 (germline): KGHSH, LQKENI. The DNA for the CDR3 is TGTGCCAGCTCTTCCAGGGAACCAACTAGCGGGGGGACCAGATATACACGTACGCAGTATTTT. Amino acids: CASSSREPTSGGTRYTRTQYF.

This chain links TRBV5-6 with TRBJ2-1; D not resolved. Germline V gives CDR1 SGHDT, CDR2 YYEEEE. The CDR3 runs 12 residues. V gave up 1 base and J gave up 7 bases, with 6 bases separating them. Written as DNA, the CDR3 is TGTGCCAGCAGCTTGTCCGGGAATGAGCAGTTCTTC. Translated: CASSLSGNEQFF.

V gene TRBV11-3 combines with J gene TRBJ1-6; 8 nucleotides line up with TRBD1. Germline V gene lookup returns CDR1 SGHNT and CDR2 YENEEA. CDR3 length: 14 amino acids. Losses at the gene ends were 5 bases for V and 7 bases for J; bases not matched to a gene: 4. For the CDR3, the DNA is TGTGCCAGCAGCCCGAGGACAGGGAATTCACCCCTCCACTTT. It encodes CASSPRTGNSPLHF.

This chain links TRBV6-5 with TRBJ1-1; 7 nucleotides match TRBD1. In germline, CDR1 is MNHEY, CDR2 SVGAGI. With V trimmed by 6 bases and J by 1 base, 5 bases remained unmatched. The CDR3 runs 14 residues. The CDR3 loop reads CASSRGQSNTEAFF. CDR3 sequence (DNA): TGTGCCAGCAGCCGGGGACAGTCGAACACTGAAGCTTTCTTT.

J is TRBJ2-3 and V is TRBV3-1 (or the pseudogene TRBV3-2); no clear D gene. The V end lost 0 bases, the J end lost 10 bases, and 14 bases lay between the germline ends. Germline-derived CDR1 and CDR2 are LGHDT and YNNKEL (reference sequence). This CDR3 region has 14 residues. The CDR3 sequence: CASSQDPLPVSQYF. The CDR3 region has the DNA TGTGCCAGCAGCCAAGATCCCCTTCCGGTCTCGCAGTATTTT.

The V and J genes are TRBV4-2 and TRBJ1-6; TRBD1 agrees at 10 bases. Trimming cost V 7 bases and J 4 bases; bases outside gene matches: 10. The CDR3 spans 17 residues. Looked up from germline, CDR1 is LGHNA and CDR2 is YNFKEQ. CDR3 sequence reads: CASTRVRTGGYNSPLHF. DNA of the CDR3: TGTGCCAGCACCAGAGTCCGGACAGGGGGTTATAATTCACCCCTCCACTTT.

The chain has TRBV19 and TRBJ1-5, with D perhaps matching TRBD1 (5 bases). Per germline, CDR1 LNHDA and CDR2 SQIVND (reference sequence). Between the trimmed V and J ends, which lost 3 bases and 7 bases, there was a span of 10 bases. The CDR3 sequence is 13 residues long. The CDR3 reads CASSIRRDQPQHF. CDR3 nucleotides: TGTGCCAGTAGTATCAGGAGGGACCAGCCCCAGCATTTT.

V is TRBV19 and J is TRBJ2-3; D is unclear. Per germline, CDR1 LNHDA and CDR2 SQIVND (reference sequence). Trimming cost V 5 bases and J 4 bases, with 7 bases left between them. The CDR3 contains 12 residues. This chain's CDR3 is CASSARADTQYF. The CDR3 coding sequence is TGTGCCAGTAGTGCCCGGGCAGATACGCAGTATTTT.

The V call is TRBV7-8, the J call TRBJ2-1, with 9 bases that match TRBD2. Germline assignment: CDR1 SGHVS and CDR2 FQNEAQ. Trimming removed 7 bases from V and 11 bases from J; junction bases left unmatched: 12. CDR3 length: 14 residues. CDR3 DNA: TGTGCCAGCACCGACCTAGCGGGGCTGTCTAAGCAGTTCTTC. Translating gives CASTDLAGLSKQFF.

The genes are TRBV9 and TRBJ1-5; 12 bases agree with TRBD1. Germline loops: CDR1 SGDLS, CDR2 YYNGEE. J was trimmed by 7 bases and V by 4 bases; bases with no gene match: 6. The length of the CDR3 is 15 residues. This CDR3 reads CASSQGTGGGQPQHF. CDR3 sequence (DNA): TGTGCCAGCAGCCAAGGGACAGGGGGCGGGCAGCCCCAGCATTTT.

The chain employs TRBV2 and TRBJ1-5; 8 nucleotides match TRBD1. V lost 3 bases to trimming and J lost 6 bases; unmatched junction nucleotides: 4. Germline V gene data show CDR1 as SNHLY and CDR2 as FYNNEI. There are 14 residues in the CDR3. DNA of the CDR3: TGTGCCAGCAGTGAGACAGGGGATTTTCAGCCCCAGCATTTT. Amino acids: CASSETGDFQPQHF.

V is TRBV5-1 and J is TRBJ1-1; D not resolved. The CDR3 runs 12 residues. Germline assignment: CDR1 SGHRS and CDR2 YFSETQ. V was clipped by 0 bases and J by 8 bases, with 8 bases between them. The CDR3 DNA follows: TGCGCCAGCAGCTTGGGACAAGGAGAAGCTTTCTTT. Translating it yields CASSLGQGEAFF.

This chain joins TRBV6-5 and TRBJ2-7; 9 positions match TRBD2. The CDR3 has 14 residues. V trimming: 2 bases; J trimming: 8 bases; junction bases outside the gene matches: 7. The V gene's germline CDR1 is MNHEY and CDR2 SVGAGI. This chain's CDR3 is CASSYPTSGRQQYF. DNA for the CDR3: TGTGCCAGCAGTTACCCGACTAGCGGAAGGCAGCAGTACTTC.

J is TRBJ1-3 and V is TRBV28; TRBD1 is a possible D gene (6 bases). The CDR3 consists of 15 residues. The germline CDR1 and CDR2 sequences are MDHEN and SYDVKM. V lost 1 base to trimming and J lost 3 bases, with 10 bases between them. The CDR3 sequence is CASSLLAGVGNTIYF. The CDR3 nucleotides read TGTGCCAGCAGTTTATTGGCAGGGGTTGGAAACACCATATATTTT. The whole variable domain, remainder taken from reference TRBV28 and TRBJ1-3, is DVKVTQSSRYLVKRTGEKVFLECVQDMDHENMFWYRQDPGLGLRLIYFSYDVKMKEKGDIPEGYSVSREKKERFSLILESASTNQTSMYLCASSLLAGVGNTIYFGEGSWLTVV.

This clone was found once. This chain links TRBV5-4 with TRBJ2-1, with TRBD2 matching over 9 bases. This CDR3 comprises 15 residues. Germline-derived CDR1 and CDR2 are SGHNT and YYREEE (reference sequence). V lost 3 bases and J lost 3; bases outside the gene matches: 4. In DNA, the CDR3 is TGTGCCAGCAGCTGGCAGCGGGGGGACTACAATGAGCAGTTCTTC. This encodes CASSWQRGDYNEQFF.

This sequence joins TRBV7-9 and TRBJ2-2; D gene unclear. With 5 bases removed from V and 13 bases from J, the gap between germline ends came to 11 bases. Per the germline V gene, CDR1 is SEHNR and CDR2 is FQNEAQ (reference sequence). This CDR3 is 11 amino acids long. The CDR3 here is CASSPGWVLFF. The DNA for the CDR3 is TGTGCCAGCAGCCCCGGGTGGGTGCTGTTTTTT.

This rearrangement joins TRBV5-1 to TRBJ2-2, with 8 bases fitting TRBD1. Germline trimming cut 4 bases from V and 9 bases from J; bases unmatched to any gene: 14. The germline gives CDR1 SGHRS, CDR2 YFSETQ. There are 16 residues in the CDR3. CDR3 DNA sequence: TGCGCCAGCAGCCTCGGACAGGGCGTTCGGGGGAGGGAGCTGTTTTTT. It translates to CASSLGQGVRGRELFF.

J is TRBJ2-2 and V is TRBV11-1; 8 bases are a match to TRBD2. The V and J ends lost 6 bases and 1 base, in that order; junction bases with no gene match: 4. Looked up from germline, CDR1 is SGHAT and CDR2 is FQDESV (reference sequence). This CDR3 spans 15 amino acids. The CDR3 DNA sequence: TGTGCCAGCAGGGTAGCGGGGCTGAACACCGGGGAGCTGTTTTTT. Residues: CASRVAGLNTGELFF.

This clone showed up just once. This chain connects TRBV9 to TRBJ2-1, with 10 bases lining up with TRBD1. The V and J ends lost 3 bases and 6 bases, in that order; junction bases with no gene match: 18. The CDR3 is 19 residues long. Germline-derived CDR1 and CDR2 are SGDLS and YYNGEE. CDR3 protein: CASSANRDRGPRFSNEQFF. The CDR3 DNA reads TGTGCCAGCAGCGCCAACCGGGACAGGGGTCCTAGGTTTAGCAATGAGCAGTTCTTC.

The J gene is TRBJ1-2, the V gene TRBV6-5, with D hard to call. This CDR3 region has 13 residues. V gave up 5 bases and J gave up 1 base, with 8 bases separating them. The germline V gene encodes CDR1 MNHEY and CDR2 SVGAGI. The CDR3 nucleotides are TGTGCCAGCAGTCGCAACAGTAACTATGGCTACACCTTC. As protein: CASSRNSNYGYTF.

The chain carries TRBV21-1 and TRBJ2-7; whether TRBD1, the table's D call, matches the DNA was not checked. TRBV21-1 is reported as a pseudogene. The CDR3 is made up of 12 amino acids. CDR3 loop: CASVAGAYEQYF. CDR3 bases: TGTGCCAGCGTGGCAGGGGCCTACGAGCAGTACTTC.

This sequence joins TRBV28 and TRBJ2-1; 16 bases agree with TRBD2. CDR3 size: 16 residues. Germline V gene data show CDR1 as MDHEN and CDR2 as SYDVKM. V shed 4 bases and J 9 bases; nucleotides not matched to a gene: 6. This chain's CDR3 is CASSSAGTSGGGEQFF. The CDR3 DNA reads as TGTGCCAGCAGTTCAGCCGGGACTAGCGGGGGGGGTGAGCAGTTCTTC.

V is TRBV18 and J is TRBJ2-7; no clear D gene. Looked up from germline, CDR1 is KGHSH and CDR2 is LQKENI. V lost 2 bases to trimming and J lost 2 bases, with 13 bases between them. The CDR3 contains 15 residues. The CDR3 is CASSPTAGRTYEQYF. The CDR3 coding sequence is TGTGCCAGCTCACCAACGGCAGGTAGAACCTACGAGCAGTACTTC.

In its sample, this clone was seen a few times. The V gene is TRBV4-2, the J gene TRBJ2-3; 9 bases fit TRBD2. Trimming cost V 2 bases and J 0 bases; bases outside gene matches: 3. The CDR3 is 16 amino acids. CDR1 and CDR2 (germline): LGHNA, YNFKEQ. This chain's CDR3 is CASSQFLAGSTDTQYF. The CDR3 DNA is TGTGCCAGCAGCCAATTTCTAGCGGGGAGCACAGATACGCAGTATTTT.

This clone was detected a few times. This chain connects TRBV7-2 to TRBJ2-1; TRBD2 might be the D (7 bases). V lost 0 bases and J lost 8, with 11 bases in between. Germline lookup yields CDR1 SGHTA and CDR2 FQGNSA. The CDR3 spans 14 residues. CDR3 sequence: CASSLAGGPDEQFF. The DNA for the CDR3 is TGTGCCAGCAGCTTAGCGGGGGGGCCCGATGAGCAGTTCTTC.